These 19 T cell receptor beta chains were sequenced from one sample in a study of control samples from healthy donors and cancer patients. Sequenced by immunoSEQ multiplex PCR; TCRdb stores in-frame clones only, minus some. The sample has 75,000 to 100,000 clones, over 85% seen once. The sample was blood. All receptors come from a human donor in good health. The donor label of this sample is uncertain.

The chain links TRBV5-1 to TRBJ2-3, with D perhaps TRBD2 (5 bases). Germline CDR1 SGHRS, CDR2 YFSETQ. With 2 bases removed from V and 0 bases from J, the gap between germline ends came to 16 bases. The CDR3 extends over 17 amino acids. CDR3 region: CASSFSPSGTSTDTQYF. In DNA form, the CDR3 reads TGCGCCAGCAGCTTCAGCCCAAGCGGAACTAGCACAGATACGCAGTATTTT.

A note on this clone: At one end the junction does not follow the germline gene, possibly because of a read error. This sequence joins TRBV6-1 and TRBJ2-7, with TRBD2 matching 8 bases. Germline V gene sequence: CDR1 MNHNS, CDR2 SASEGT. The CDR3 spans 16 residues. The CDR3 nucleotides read TGTGCCAGCAGTGACCCGCGCGTCCACTCTCCGGGACTAGTTGTCTTC. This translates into CASSDPRVHSPGLVVF.

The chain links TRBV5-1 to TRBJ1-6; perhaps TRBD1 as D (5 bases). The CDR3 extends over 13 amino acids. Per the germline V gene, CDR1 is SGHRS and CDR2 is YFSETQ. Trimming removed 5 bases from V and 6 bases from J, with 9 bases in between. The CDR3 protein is CASSWTPNSPLHF. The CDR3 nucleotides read TGCGCCAGCAGTTGGACACCTAATTCACCCCTCCACTTT.

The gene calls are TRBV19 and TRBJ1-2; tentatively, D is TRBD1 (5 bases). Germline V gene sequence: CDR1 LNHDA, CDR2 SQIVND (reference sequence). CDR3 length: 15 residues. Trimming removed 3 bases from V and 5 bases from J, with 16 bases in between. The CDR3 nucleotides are TGTGCCAGTAGTATTAGTTTCAGGGCGGATTATGGCTACACCTTC. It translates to CASSISFRADYGYTF.

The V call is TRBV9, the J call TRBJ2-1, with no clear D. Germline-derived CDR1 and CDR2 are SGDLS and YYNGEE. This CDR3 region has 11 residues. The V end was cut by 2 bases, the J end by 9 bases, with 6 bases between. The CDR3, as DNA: TGTGCCAGCAGCGTTGACATTGAGCAGTTCTTC. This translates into CASSVDIEQFF.

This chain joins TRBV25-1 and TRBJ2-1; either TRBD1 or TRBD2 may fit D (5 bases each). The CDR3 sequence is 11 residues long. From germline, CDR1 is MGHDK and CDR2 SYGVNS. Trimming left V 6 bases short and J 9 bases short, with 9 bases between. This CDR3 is CASRGVGEQFF. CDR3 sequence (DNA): TGTGCCAGCAGGGGGGTAGGTGAGCAGTTCTTC.

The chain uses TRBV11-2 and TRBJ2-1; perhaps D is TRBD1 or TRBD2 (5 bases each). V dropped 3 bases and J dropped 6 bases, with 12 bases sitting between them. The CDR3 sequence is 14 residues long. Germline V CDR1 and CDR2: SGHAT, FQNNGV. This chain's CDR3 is CASSFVWDRNEQFF. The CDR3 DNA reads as TGTGCCAGCAGCTTCGTATGGGACCGCAATGAGCAGTTCTTC.

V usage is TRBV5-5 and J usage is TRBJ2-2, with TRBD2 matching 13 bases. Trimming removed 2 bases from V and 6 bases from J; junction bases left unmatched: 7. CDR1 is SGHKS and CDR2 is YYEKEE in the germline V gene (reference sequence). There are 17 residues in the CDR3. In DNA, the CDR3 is TGTGCCAGCAGCTTTACCGGACTAGCGGGGGTGCCCGGGGAGCTGTTTTTT. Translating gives CASSFTGLAGVPGELFF.

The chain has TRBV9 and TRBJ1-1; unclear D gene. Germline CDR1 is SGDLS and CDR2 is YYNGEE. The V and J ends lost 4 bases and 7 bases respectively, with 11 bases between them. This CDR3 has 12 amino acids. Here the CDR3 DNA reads TGTGCCAGCAGCCAGCGGAAGGGTGAAGCTTTCTTT. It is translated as CASSQRKGEAFF. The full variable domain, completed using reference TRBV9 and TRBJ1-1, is DSGVTQTPKHLITATGQRVTLRCSPRSGDLSVYWYQQSLDQGLQFLIQYYNGEERAKGNILERFSAQQFPDLHSELNLSSLELGDSALYFCASSQRKGEAFFGQGTRLTVV.

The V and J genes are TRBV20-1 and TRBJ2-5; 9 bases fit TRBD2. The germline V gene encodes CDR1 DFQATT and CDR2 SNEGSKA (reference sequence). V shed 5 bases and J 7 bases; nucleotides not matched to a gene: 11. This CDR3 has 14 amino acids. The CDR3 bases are TGCAGTGCTGGTGACCTAGCGGGGTGGGGGACCCAGTACTTC. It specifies CSAGDLAGWGTQYF.

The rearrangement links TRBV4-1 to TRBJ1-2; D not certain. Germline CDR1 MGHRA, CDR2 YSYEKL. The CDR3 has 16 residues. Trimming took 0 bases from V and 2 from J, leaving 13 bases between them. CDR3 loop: CASSQERGWPNYGYTF. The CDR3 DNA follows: TGCGCCAGCAGCCAAGAACGAGGGTGGCCGAACTATGGCTACACCTTC.

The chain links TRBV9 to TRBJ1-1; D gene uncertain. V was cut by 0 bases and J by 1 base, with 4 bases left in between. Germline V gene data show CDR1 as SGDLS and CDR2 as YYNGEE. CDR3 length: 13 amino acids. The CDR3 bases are TGTGCCAGCAGCGTAGCGTGGAACACTGAAGCTTTCTTT. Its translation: CASSVAWNTEAFF. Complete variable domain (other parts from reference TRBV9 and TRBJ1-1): DSGVTQTPKHLITATGQRVTLRCSPRSGDLSVYWYQQSLDQGLQFLIQYYNGEERAKGNILERFSAQQFPDLHSELNLSSLELGDSALYFCASSVAWNTEAFFGQGTRLTVV.

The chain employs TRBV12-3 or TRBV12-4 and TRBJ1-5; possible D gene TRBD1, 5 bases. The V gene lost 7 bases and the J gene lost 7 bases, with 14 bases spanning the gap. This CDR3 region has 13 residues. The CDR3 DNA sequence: TGTGCCAGCACACAGGCCCTTAGGCAGCCCCAGCATTTT. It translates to CASTQALRQPQHF.

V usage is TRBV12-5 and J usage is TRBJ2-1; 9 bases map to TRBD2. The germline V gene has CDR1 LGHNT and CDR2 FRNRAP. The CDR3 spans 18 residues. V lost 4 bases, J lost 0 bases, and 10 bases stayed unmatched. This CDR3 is CASGSVPGLAISYNEQFF. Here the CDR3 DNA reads TGTGCTAGTGGTTCGGTCCCGGGACTAGCTATCTCCTACAATGAGCAGTTCTTC.

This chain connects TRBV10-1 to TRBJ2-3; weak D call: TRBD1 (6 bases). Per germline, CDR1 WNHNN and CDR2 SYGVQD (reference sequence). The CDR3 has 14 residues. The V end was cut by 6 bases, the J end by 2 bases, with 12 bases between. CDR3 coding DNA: TGCGCCAGCAGCGGACAGTACCCCACAGATACGCAGTATTTT. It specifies CASSGQYPTDTQYF.

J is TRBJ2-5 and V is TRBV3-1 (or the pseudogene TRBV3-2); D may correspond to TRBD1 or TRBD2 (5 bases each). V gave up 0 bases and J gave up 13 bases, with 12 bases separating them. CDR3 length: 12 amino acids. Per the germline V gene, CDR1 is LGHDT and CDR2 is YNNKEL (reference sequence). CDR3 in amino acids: CASSQERGERYF. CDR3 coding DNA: TGTGCCAGCAGCCAAGAGAGAGGGGAGCGGTACTTC.

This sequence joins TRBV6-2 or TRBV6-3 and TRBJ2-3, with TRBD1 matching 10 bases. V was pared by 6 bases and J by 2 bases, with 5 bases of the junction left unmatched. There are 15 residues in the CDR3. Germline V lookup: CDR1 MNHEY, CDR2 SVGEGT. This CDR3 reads CASSPGQGVTDTQYF. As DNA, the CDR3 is TGTGCCAGCAGCCCCGGACAGGGGGTCACAGATACGCAGTATTTT.

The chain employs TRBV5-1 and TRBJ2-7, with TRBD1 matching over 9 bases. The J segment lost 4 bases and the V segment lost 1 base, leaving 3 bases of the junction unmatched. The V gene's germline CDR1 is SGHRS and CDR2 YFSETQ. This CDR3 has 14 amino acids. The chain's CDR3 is CASSLTGGQYEQYF. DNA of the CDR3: TGCGCCAGCAGCTTGACAGGGGGCCAATACGAGCAGTACTTC.

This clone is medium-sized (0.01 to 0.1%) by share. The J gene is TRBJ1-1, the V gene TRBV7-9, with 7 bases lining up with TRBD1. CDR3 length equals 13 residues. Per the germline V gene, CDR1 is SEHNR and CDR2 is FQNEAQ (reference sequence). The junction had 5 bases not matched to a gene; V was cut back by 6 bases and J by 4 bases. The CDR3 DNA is TGTGCCAGCAGGGAGGGGGCTAGCACTGAAGCTTTCTTT. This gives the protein CASREGASTEAFF.